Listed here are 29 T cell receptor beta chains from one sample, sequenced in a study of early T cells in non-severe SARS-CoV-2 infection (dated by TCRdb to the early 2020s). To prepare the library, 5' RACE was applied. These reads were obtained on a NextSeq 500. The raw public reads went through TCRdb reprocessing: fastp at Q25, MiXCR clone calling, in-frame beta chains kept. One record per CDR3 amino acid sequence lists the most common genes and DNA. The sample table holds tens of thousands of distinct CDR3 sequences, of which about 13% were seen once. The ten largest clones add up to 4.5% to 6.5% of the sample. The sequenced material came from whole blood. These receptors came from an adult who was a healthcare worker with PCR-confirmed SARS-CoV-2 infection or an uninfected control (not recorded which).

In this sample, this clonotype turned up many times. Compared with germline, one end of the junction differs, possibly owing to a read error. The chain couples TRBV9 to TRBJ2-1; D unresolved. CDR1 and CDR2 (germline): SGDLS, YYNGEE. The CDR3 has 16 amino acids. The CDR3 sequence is CASSVGSSISNNEQFF. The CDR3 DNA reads TGTGCCAGCAGCGTAGGGTCCTCCATCTCCAACAATGAGCAGTTCTTC.

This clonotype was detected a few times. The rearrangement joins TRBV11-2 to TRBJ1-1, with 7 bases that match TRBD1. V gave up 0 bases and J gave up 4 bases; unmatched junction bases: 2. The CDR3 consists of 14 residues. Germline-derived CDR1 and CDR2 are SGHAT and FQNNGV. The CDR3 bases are TGTGCCAGCAGCTTAGACAGGGGGATCACTGAAGCTTTCTTT. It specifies CASSLDRGITEAFF.

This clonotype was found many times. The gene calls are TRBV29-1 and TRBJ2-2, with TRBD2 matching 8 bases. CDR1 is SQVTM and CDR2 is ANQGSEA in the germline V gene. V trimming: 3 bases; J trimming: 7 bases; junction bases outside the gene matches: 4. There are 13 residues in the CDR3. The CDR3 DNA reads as TGCAGCGTTGACGGTCTAGCGGGCGGGGAGCTGTTTTTT. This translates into CSVDGLAGGELFF.

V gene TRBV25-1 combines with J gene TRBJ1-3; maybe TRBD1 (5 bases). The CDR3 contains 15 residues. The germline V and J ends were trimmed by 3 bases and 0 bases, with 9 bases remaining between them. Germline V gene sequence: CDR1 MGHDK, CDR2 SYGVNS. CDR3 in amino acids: CASSEGRNSGNTIYF. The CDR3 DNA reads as TGTGCCAGCAGTGAGGGACGGAACTCTGGAAACACCATATATTTT.

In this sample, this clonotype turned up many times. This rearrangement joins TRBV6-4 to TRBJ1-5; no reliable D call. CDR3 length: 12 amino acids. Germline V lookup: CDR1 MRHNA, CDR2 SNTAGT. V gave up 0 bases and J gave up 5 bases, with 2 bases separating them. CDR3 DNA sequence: TGTGCCAGCAGTGACTCGGATCAGCCCCAGCATTTT. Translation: CASSDSDQPQHF.

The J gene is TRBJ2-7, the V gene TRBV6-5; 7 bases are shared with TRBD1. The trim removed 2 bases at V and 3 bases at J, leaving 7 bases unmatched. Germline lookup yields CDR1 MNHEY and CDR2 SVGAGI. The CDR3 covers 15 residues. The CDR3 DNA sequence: TGTGCCAGCAGTTACGGGACAGCGCAACACTACGAGCAGTACTTC. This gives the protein CASSYGTAQHYEQYF.

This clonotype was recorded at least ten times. For the CDR3, the DNA is TGTGCCAGCAGCTACGGCCGGGACACTGAAGCTTTCTTT. This gives the protein CASSYGRDTEAFF. The J gene is TRBJ1-1, the V gene TRBV7-7; D ambiguous. The CDR3 extends over 13 amino acids. V was pared by 4 bases and J by 3 bases, with 9 bases between. In germline, CDR1 is SSHAT, CDR2 FNYEAQ (reference sequence).

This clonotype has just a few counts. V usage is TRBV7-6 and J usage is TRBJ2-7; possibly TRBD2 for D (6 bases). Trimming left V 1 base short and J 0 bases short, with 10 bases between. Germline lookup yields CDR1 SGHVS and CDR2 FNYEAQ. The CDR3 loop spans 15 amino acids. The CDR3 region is CASSLEEGFSYEQYF. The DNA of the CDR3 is TGTGCCAGCAGCTTAGAGGAGGGATTCTCCTACGAGCAGTACTTC.

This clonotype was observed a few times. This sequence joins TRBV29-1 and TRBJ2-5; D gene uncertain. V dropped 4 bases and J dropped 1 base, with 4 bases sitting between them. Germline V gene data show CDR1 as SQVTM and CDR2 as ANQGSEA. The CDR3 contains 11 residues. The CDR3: CSVAVQETQYF. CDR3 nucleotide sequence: TGCAGCGTTGCGGTCCAAGAGACCCAGTACTTC.

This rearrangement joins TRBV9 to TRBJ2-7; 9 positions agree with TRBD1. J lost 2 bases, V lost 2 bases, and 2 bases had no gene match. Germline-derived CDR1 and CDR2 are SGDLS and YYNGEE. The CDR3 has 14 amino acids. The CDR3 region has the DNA TGTGCCAGCAGCGTGGGACAGGGCCCCTACGAGCAGTACTTC. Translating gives CASSVGQGPYEQYF. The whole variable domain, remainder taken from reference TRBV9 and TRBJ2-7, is DSGVTQTPKHLITATGQRVTLRCSPRSGDLSVYWYQQSLDQGLQFLIQYYNGEERAKGNILERFSAQQFPDLHSELNLSSLELGDSALYFCASSVGQGPYEQYFGPGTRLTVT.

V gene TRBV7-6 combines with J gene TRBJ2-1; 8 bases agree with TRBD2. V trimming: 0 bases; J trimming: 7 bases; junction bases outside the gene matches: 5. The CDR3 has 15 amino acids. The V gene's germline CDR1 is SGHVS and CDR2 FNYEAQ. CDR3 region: CASSLAAGDGNEQFF. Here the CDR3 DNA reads TGTGCCAGCAGCTTAGCAGCGGGAGATGGAAATGAGCAGTTCTTC.

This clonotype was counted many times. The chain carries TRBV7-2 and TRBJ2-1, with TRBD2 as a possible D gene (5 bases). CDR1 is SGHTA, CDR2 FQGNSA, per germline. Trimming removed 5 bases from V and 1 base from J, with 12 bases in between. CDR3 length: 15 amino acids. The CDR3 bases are TGTGCCAGCAGCAAGGCGGCGGGTTCCTACAATGAGCAGTTCTTC. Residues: CASSKAAGSYNEQFF.

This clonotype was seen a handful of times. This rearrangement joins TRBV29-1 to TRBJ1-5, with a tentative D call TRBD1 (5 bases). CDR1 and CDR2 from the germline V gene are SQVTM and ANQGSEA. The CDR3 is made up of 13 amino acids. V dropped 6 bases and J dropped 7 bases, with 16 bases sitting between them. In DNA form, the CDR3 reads TGCAGCGTAGTCCGGGCCCCAGGGCAGCCCCAGCATTTT. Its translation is CSVVRAPGQPQHF.

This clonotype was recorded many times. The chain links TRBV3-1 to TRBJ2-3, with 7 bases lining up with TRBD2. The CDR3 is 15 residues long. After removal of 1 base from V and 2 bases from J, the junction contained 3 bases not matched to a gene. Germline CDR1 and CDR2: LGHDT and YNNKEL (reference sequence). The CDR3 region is CASSQGLAYTDTQYF. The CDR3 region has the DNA TGTGCCAGCAGCCAAGGACTAGCCTACACAGATACGCAGTATTTT.

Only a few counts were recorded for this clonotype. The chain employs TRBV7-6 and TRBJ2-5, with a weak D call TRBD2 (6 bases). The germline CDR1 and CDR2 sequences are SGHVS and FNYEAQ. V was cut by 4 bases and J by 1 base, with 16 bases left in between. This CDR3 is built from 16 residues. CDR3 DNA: TGTGCCAGCAGCTCGCGAGCGGGTGAACGCCAAGAGACCCAGTACTTC. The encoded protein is CASSSRAGERQETQYF.

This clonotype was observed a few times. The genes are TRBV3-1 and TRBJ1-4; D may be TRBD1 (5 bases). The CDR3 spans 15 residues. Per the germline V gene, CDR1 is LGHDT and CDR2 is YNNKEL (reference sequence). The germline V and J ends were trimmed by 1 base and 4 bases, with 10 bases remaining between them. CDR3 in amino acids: CASSQGTGLNEKLFF. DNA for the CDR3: TGTGCCAGCAGCCAAGGGACGGGACTTAATGAAAAACTGTTTTTT.

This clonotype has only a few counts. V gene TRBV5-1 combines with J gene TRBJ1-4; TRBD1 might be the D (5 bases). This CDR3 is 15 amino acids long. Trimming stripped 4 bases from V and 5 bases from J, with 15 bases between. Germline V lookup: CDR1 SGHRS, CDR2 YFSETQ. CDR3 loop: CASSPGDAANEKLFF. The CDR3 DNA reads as TGCGCCAGCAGCCCGGGGGATGCAGCAAATGAAAAACTGTTTTTT.

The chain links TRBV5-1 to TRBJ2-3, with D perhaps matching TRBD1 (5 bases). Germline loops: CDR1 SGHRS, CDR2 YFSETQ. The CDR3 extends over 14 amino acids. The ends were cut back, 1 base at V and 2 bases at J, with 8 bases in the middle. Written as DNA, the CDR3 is TGCGCCAGCAGCTTGAAACAGGTCACAGATACGCAGTATTTT. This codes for CASSLKQVTDTQYF.

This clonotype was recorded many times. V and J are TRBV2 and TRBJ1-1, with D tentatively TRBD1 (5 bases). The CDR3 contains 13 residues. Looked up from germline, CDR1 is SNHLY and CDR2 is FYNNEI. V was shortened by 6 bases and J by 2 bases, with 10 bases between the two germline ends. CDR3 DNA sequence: TGTGCCAGCAGGGGGGAACAAAACACTGAAGCTTTCTTT. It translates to CASRGEQNTEAFF.

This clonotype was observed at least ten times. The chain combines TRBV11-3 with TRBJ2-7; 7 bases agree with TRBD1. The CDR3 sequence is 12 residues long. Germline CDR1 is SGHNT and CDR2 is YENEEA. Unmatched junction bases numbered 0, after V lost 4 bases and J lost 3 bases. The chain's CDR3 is CASSWDSYEQYF. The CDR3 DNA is TGTGCCAGCAGCTGGGACAGCTACGAGCAGTACTTC.

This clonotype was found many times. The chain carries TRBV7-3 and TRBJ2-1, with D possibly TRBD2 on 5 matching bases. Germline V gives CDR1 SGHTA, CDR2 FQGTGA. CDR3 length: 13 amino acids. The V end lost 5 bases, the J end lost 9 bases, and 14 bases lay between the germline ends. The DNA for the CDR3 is TGTGCCAGCAGCGACCAAGTGGGGAGTGAGCAGTTCTTC. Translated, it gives CASSDQVGSEQFF.

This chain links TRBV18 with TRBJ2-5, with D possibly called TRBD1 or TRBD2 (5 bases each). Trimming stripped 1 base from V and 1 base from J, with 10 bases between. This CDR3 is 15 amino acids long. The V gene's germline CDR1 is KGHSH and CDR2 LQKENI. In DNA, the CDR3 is TGTGCCAGCTCACCACAGGGTGGGGGCCAAGAGACCCAGTACTTC. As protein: CASSPQGGGQETQYF.

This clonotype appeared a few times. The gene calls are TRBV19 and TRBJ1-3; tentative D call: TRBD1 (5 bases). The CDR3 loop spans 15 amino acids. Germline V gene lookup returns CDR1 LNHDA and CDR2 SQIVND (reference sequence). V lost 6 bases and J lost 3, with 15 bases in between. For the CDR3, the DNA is TGTGCCAGTAGAAGAGGAACAGGTTTTGGAAACACCATATATTTT. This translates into CASRRGTGFGNTIYF.

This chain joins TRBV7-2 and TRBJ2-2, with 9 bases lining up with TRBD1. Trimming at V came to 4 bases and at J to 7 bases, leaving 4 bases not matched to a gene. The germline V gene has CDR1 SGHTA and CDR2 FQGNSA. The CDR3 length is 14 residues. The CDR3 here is CASSWGQGGGELFF. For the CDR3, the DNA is TGTGCCAGCAGCTGGGGACAGGGTGGCGGGGAGCTGTTTTTT.

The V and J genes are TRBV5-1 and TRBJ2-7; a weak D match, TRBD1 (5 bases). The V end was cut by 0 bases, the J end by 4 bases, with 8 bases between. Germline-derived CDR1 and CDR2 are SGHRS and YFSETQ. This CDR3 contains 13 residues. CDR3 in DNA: TGCGCCAGCAGCTTGGACAGGCGGTACGAGCAGTACTTC. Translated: CASSLDRRYEQYF.

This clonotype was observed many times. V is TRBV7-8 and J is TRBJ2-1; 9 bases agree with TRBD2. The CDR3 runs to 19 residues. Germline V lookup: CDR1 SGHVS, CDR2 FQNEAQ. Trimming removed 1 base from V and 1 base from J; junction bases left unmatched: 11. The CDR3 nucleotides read TGTGCCAGCAGCTTAGAGGTAGCGGGAGCCCCCGCATCCTACAATGAGCAGTTCTTC. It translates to CASSLEVAGAPASYNEQFF.

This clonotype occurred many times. The CDR3 loop is CASSFWGTGSTEAFF. The CDR3 DNA reads TGTGCCAGCAGCTTTTGGGGCACGGGGTCCACTGAAGCTTTCTTT. The chain uses TRBV5-8 and TRBJ1-1, with a tentative D call TRBD1 (5 bases). This CDR3 is built from 15 residues. Germline V CDR1 and CDR2: SGHTS, YDEGEE. The ends were cut back, 2 bases at V and 4 bases at J, with 15 bases in the middle.

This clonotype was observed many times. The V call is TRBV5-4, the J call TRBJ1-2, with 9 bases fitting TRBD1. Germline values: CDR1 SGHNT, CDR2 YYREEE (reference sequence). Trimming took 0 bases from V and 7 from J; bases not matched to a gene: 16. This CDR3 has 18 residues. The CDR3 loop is CASSLDRGTGPVYAGYTF. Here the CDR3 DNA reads TGTGCCAGCAGCTTGGATCGTGGGACAGGGCCTGTTTATGCTGGCTACACCTTC.

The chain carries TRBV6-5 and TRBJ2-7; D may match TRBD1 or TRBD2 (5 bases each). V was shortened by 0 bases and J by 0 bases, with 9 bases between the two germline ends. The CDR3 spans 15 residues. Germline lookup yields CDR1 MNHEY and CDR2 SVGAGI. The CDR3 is CASSYSRDVSYEQYF. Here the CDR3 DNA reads TGTGCCAGCAGTTACTCTCGGGACGTCTCCTACGAGCAGTACTTC.